This T cell receptor beta chain was documented in a study of cytomegalovirus exposure and HLA in healthy donors. TCRdb's copy holds only in-frame clones and misses some; the assay was immunoSEQ multiplex PCR. The sample lists 150,000 to 200,000 clones, around 81% occurring once. This CDR3 region has 14 residues. The germline CDR1 and CDR2 sequences are MGHRA and YSYEKL. Trimming shortened V by 0 bases and J by 3 bases, and 6 bases separated the two germline ends. The clonotype was recovered from a man aged 25 to 45 in good health and CMV-seropositive. This sequence joins TRBV4-1 and TRBJ2-1; weak D call: TRBD1 (5 bases). Sequencing input: PBMCs. CDR3 nucleotides: TGCGCCAGCAGCCAAGAAGACAGCTACAATGAGCAGTTCTTC. Amino acid sequence: CASSQEDSYNEQFF.